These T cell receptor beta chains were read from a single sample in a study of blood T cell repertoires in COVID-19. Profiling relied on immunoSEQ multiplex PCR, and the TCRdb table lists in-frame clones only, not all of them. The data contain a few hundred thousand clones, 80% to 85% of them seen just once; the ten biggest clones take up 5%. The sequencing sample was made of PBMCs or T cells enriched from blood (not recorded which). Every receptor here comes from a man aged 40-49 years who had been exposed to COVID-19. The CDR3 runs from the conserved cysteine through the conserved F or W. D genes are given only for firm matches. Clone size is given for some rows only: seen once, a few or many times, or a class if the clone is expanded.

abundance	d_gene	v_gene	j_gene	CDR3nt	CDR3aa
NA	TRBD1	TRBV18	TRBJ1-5	TGTGCCAGCTCACCTACGCCTCCGACAGGGGATCAGCCCCAGCATTTT	CASSPTPPTGDQPQHF
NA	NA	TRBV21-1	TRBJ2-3	TGTGCCAGCAGGGATCGACTAGCGGGAGTGAGGGATACGCAGTATTTT	CASRDRLAGVRDTQYF
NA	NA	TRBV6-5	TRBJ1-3	TGTGCCAGCCCGACAGAGAATGACTCTGGAAACACCATATATTTT	CASPTENDSGNTIYF
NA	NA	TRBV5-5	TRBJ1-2	TGTGCCAGCGCCCTGGGAGGTAACTATGGCTACACCTTC	CASALGGNYGYTF
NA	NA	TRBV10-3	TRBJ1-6	TGTGCCATCAGTGAGGGGGGCGGGAATTCACCCCTCCACTTT	CAISEGGGNSPLHF
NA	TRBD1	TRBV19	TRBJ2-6	TGTGCCAGTAGGAACAGGGGTACCAACGTCCTGACTTTC	CASRNRGTNVLTF
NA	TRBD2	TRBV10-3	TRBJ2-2	TGTGCCATCACCCCGGGTAGCGGGAGCGGGAACACCGGGGAGCTGTTTTTT	CAITPGSGSGNTGELFF
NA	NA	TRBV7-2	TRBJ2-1	TGTGCCAGCAGCATGCAGGCATCAACCTACAATGAGCAGTTCTTC	CASSMQASTYNEQFF
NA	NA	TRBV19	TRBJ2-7	TGTGCCAGTAGTATCACCCCCCGTCGTAGTGGCTACGAGCAGTACTTC	CASSITPRRSGYEQYF
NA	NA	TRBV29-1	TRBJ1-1	TGCAGCGTCGGGCAGGGGTTGGGGAACACTGAAGCTTTCTTT	CSVGQGLGNTEAFF
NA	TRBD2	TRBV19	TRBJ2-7	TGTGCCAGTACCACCTCTCATCTGGGGACTAGCGCGTCCTACGAGCAGTACTTC	CASTTSHLGTSASYEQYF
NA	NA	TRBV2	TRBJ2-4	TGTGCCAGCAGTGAAGACAGGAAAAACATTCAGTACTTC	CASSEDRKNIQYF
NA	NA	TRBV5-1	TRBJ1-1	TGCGCCAGCAGCTTGGATCGGGGGAACACTGAAGCTTTCTTT	CASSLDRGNTEAFF
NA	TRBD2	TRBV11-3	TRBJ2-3	TGTGCCAGCAGCTTAGGACAGCGGGAGAGCACAGATACGCAGTATTTT	CASSLGQRESTDTQYF
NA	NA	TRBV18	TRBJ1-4	TGTGCCAGCTCACCCGGACTTAATGAAAAACTGTTTTTT	CASSPGLNEKLFF
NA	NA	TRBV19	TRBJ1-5	TGTGCCAGTAGCCGACAGGATGGGAATCAGCCCCAGCATTTT	CASSRQDGNQPQHF
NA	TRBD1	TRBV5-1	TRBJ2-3	TGCGCCAGCAGCTTGGGACAGGGGTATGGCACAGATACGCAGTATTTT	CASSLGQGYGTDTQYF
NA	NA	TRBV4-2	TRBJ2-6	TGTGCCAGCAGCGAATTTCAGGGCTCTGGGGCCAACGTCCTGACTTTC	CASSEFQGSGANVLTF
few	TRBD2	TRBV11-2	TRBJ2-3	TGTGCCAGCAGCTTAGGTAGCGGGAGAAGGGCAGATACGCAGTATTTT	CASSLGSGRRADTQYF
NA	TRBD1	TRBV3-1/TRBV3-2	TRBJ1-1	TGTGCCAGCAGCTCGACAGGGGACACTGAAGCTTTCTTT	CASSSTGDTEAFF
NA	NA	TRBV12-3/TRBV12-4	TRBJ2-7	TGTGCCAGCAGTTTCGGAGGATACGAGCAGTACTTC	CASSFGGYEQYF
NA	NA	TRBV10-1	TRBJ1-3	TGCGCCAGCAGTGAGTCCGTGGGGGGTTCCCGAAACACCATATATTTT	CASSESVGGSRNTIYF
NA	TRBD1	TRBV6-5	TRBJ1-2	TGTGCCAGCAGTTTATACAGGGGGCAGGGTGGCTACACCTTC	CASSLYRGQGGYTF
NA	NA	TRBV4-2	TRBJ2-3	TGTGCCAGCAGCCAAGCCAGTGATACGCAGTATTTT	CASSQASDTQYF
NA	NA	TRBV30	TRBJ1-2	TGTGCCTGGAGAGGGTTTAGGGGAAACGGCTATGGCTACACCTTC	CAWRGFRGNGYGYTF
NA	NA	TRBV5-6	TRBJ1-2	TGTGCCAGCAGCATGCCCAATCATCTGTTGGGCTGGGGCTACACCTTC	CASSMPNHLLGWGYTF
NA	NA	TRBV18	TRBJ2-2	TGTGCCAGCTCACCACTCTCAACTCGTTCCGGGGAGCTGTTTTTT	CASSPLSTRSGELFF
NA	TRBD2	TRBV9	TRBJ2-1	TGTGCCAGCAGCGTGCCGACTAGCTTTGAGCAGTTCTTC	CASSVPTSFEQFF
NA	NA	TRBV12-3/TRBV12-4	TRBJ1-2	TGTGCCAGCAGTTTAGCGGACAGCTATGGCTACACCTTC	CASSLADSYGYTF
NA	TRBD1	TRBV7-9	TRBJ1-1	TGTGCCAGCAGCCCCGGGACAGGGGGCAAGCCTGAAGCTTTCTTT	CASSPGTGGKPEAFF
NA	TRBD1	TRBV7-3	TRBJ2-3	TGTGCCAGCAGCTCCCAGTGGGGGACAGAGTCGAGCACAGATACGCAGTATTTT	CASSSQWGTESSTDTQYF
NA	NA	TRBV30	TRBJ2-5	TGTGCCTGGAGTGTAGAAGTCGGGGTGACCCAGTACTTC	CAWSVEVGVTQYF
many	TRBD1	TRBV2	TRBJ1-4	TGTGCCAGCATCATGGGCCAGGGGGCGGAAAAACTGTTTTTT	CASIMGQGAEKLFF
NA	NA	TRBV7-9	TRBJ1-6	TGTGCCAGCAGCCCGGGGTATTCACCCCTCCACTTT	CASSPGYSPLHF
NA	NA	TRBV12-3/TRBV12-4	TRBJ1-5	TGTGCCAGCAGTAAACTAACAAATCAGCCCCAGCATTTT	CASSKLTNQPQHF
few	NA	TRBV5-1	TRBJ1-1	TGCGCCAGCAGCCCGAGTCCTCTTTATCCTGAAGCTTTCTTT	CASSPSPLYPEAFF
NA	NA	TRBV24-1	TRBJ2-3	TGTGCCACCAGTGATTTCGAACAGGGCACAGATACGCAGTATTTT	CATSDFEQGTDTQYF
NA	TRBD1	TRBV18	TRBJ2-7	TGTGCCAGCTCACCTGGACAGGGGATCCCCTACGAGCAGTACTTC	CASSPGQGIPYEQYF
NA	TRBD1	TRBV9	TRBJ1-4	TGTGCCAGCAGTGCGGGACAGGGAGATGAAAAACTGTTTTTT	CASSAGQGDEKLFF
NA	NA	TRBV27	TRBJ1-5	TGTGCCAGCAGTTTGCGATGGACACCATATAGCAATCAGCCCCAGCATTTT	CASSLRWTPYSNQPQHF
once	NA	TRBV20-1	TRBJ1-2	TGCAGTGCTAGTGGGGCAGAGAACTATGGCTACACCTTC	CSASGAENYGYTF
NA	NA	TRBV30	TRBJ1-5	TGTGCCTGGAGTAGGGGGACCGGAGGCAGCAATCAGCCCCAGCATTTT	CAWSRGTGGSNQPQHF
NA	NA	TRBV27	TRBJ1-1	TGTGCCAGCAGTTTCGGATGGCAGGGTAACACTGAAGCTTTCTTT	CASSFGWQGNTEAFF
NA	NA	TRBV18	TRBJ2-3	TGTGCCAGCTCAACTCTGTCTGGTACGCAGTATTTT	CASSTLSGTQYF